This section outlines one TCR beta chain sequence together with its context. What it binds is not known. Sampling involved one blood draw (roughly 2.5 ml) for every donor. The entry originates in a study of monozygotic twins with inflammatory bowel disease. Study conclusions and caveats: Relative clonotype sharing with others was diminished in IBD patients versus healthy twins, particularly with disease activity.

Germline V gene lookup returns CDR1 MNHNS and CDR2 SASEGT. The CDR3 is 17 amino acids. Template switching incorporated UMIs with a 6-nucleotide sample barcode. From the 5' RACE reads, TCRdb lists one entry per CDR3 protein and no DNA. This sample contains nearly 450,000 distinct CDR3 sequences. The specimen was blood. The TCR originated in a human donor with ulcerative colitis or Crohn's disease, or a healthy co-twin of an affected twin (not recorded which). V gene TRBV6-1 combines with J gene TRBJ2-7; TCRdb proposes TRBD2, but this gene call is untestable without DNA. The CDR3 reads CASSLFNGGVKSYEQYF.